Following are 18 T cell receptor beta chains from one sample sequenced in a study of shared clonotypes between healthy human individuals. The protocol was immunoSEQ multiplex PCR, while the TCRdb copy is restricted to in-frame clones and leaves out a portion. The sample lists approximately 1.1 million clones; approximately 78% were seen once. The sequencing input was memory CD4+ T cells from PBMCs. Subset indicated: CD45RA-negative fraction. The receptors come from a man aged 18-30 years in good health. Some clones in this sample may be carry-over from other donors' samples.

This chain links TRBV7-2 with TRBJ2-1; 9 positions agree with TRBD2. J was trimmed by 7 bases and V by 5 bases; bases with no gene match: 9. CDR1 and CDR2 (germline): SGHTA, FQGNSA. The CDR3 has 15 amino acids. CDR3 DNA: TGTGCCAGCAGCACCCGTAGCGGGAGAGGGAATGAGCAGTTCTTC. Amino acids: CASSTRSGRGNEQFF.

The V gene is TRBV6-6, the J gene TRBJ2-7; a weak D match, TRBD1 (5 bases). The V gene lost 6 bases and the J gene lost 3 bases, with 15 bases spanning the gap. The CDR3 sequence is 14 residues long. Germline CDR1 MNHNY, CDR2 SVGAGI (reference sequence). The CDR3 sequence is CASSPQQGSYEQYF. Here the CDR3 DNA reads TGTGCCAGCAGCCCCCAGCAGGGAAGCTACGAGCAGTACTTC.

This chain connects TRBV28 to TRBJ1-2; the match to TRBD1 covers 7 bases. Germline lookup yields CDR1 MDHEN and CDR2 SYDVKM. The CDR3 is made up of 16 amino acids. Trimming removed 5 bases from V and 0 bases from J; junction bases left unmatched: 9. The CDR3 region is CASSRQGRPPNYGYTF. CDR3 coding DNA: TGTGCCAGCAGTAGACAGGGTAGGCCTCCTAACTATGGCTACACCTTC.

The J gene is TRBJ1-2, the V gene TRBV28; no clear D. Per germline, CDR1 MDHEN and CDR2 SYDVKM. V dropped 4 bases and J dropped 8 bases, with 17 bases sitting between them. The CDR3 is 14 residues long. CDR3 bases: TGTGCCAGCAGTTCCTACAAGTCTGGTCGGGGCTACACCTTC. Amino acid sequence: CASSSYKSGRGYTF.

This clone was recorded once. The chain joins TRBV15 to TRBJ2-1; TRBD2 matches at 7 bases. Germline trimming cut 1 base from V and 8 bases from J; bases unmatched to any gene: 2. The CDR3 runs to 13 residues. The germline V gene has CDR1 LNHNV and CDR2 YYDKDF (reference sequence). The CDR3 sequence is CATSRGGSDEQFF. CDR3 nucleotide sequence: TGTGCCACCAGCAGAGGCGGGAGTGATGAGCAGTTCTTC.

The V call is TRBV29-1, the J call TRBJ2-4, with TRBD2 as a possible D gene (7 bases). V was trimmed by 7 bases and J by 3 bases, leaving 16 bases between them. This CDR3 has 14 residues. The germline V gene has CDR1 SQVTM and CDR2 ANQGSEA. The chain's CDR3 is CSAARGRDKNIQYF. In nucleotides, the CDR3 is TGCAGCGCTGCGAGGGGGAGGGACAAAAACATTCAGTACTTC.

CDR3 sequence: CASSTTNRVETQYF. The CDR3 DNA reads as TGTGCCAGCAGCACAACGAACAGGGTCGAGACCCAGTACTTC. This chain uses TRBV5-4 with TRBJ2-5, with D maybe TRBD1 (6 bases). Germline assignment: CDR1 SGHNT and CDR2 YYREEE (reference sequence). CDR3 size: 14 residues. V dropped 4 bases and J dropped 5 bases, with 15 bases sitting between them.

The chain links TRBV19 to TRBJ2-4; no definite D call. Germline-derived CDR1 and CDR2 are LNHDA and SQIVND (reference sequence). CDR3 length: 17 amino acids. V was clipped by 1 base and J by 1 base, with 14 bases between them. CDR3 DNA sequence: TGTGCCAGTAGTATAGGTGCAGGTGCAGATGCCAAAAACATTCAGTACTTC. Protein sequence: CASSIGAGADAKNIQYF.

This clone was counted between two and nine times. This chain connects TRBV6-1 to TRBJ2-7; no clear D. Germline V gene sequence: CDR1 MNHNS, CDR2 SASEGT. CDR3 length: 13 amino acids. V was pared by 4 bases and J by 0 bases, with 7 bases between. The CDR3 coding sequence is TGTGCCAGCAGTGTGACGGCCTCCTACGAGCAGTACTTC. Translation gives CASSVTASYEQYF.

The chain recombines TRBV11-2 with TRBJ1-1; the D is unclear. The CDR3 sequence is 15 residues long. Germline assignment: CDR1 SGHAT and CDR2 FQNNGV. Trimming stripped 2 bases from V and 0 bases from J, with 10 bases between. CDR3 amino acids: CASSLQASMNTEAFF. CDR3 nucleotide sequence: TGTGCCAGCAGCTTACAGGCGTCCATGAACACTGAAGCTTTCTTT. The full variable domain, in which reference TRBV11-2 and TRBJ1-1 provide the parts outside the CDR3, is EAGVAQSPRYKIIEKRQSVAFWCNPISGHATLYWYQQILGQGPKLLIQFQNNGVVDDSQLPKDRFSAERLKGVDSTLKIQPAKLEDSAVYLCASSLQASMNTEAFFGQGTRLTVV.

In its sample, this clone was seen a few times. This chain connects TRBV5-4 to TRBJ2-1; D gene uncertain. Germline CDR1 SGHNT, CDR2 YYREEE (reference sequence). V lost 0 bases to trimming and J lost 9 bases, with 10 bases between them. This CDR3 comprises 13 residues. CDR3 amino acids: CASSLEATGEQFF. The DNA for the CDR3 is TGTGCCAGCAGCTTGGAGGCTACGGGTGAGCAGTTCTTC.

The V call is TRBV14, the J call TRBJ2-7, with 8 bases identical to TRBD2. The CDR3 length is 17 residues. Trimming took 3 bases from V and 5 from J; bases not matched to a gene: 15. Germline V gives CDR1 SGHDN, CDR2 FVKESK. CDR3 bases: TGTGCCAGCAGCCAGCGGGAGGTCCGGAGGGGGTCGGACGAGCAGTACTTC. Amino acid sequence: CASSQREVRRGSDEQYF.

The chain recombines TRBV2 with TRBJ2-5; D is possibly TRBD1 (5 bases). The V gene lost 2 bases and the J gene lost 4 bases, with 8 bases spanning the gap. Germline CDR1 is SNHLY and CDR2 is FYNNEI. The CDR3 has 13 residues. The CDR3 here is CASSEYGAETQYF. In DNA, the CDR3 is TGTGCCAGCAGTGAATATGGGGCAGAGACCCAGTACTTC. Full variable domain (outside the CDR3, taken from reference TRBV2 and TRBJ2-5): EPEVTQTPSHQVTQMGQEVILRCVPISNHLYFYWYRQILGQKVEFLVSFYNNEISEKSEIFDDQFSVERPDGSNFTLKIRSTKLEDSAMYFCASSEYGAETQYFGPGTRLLVL.

This clone was picked up a small number of times. The chain uses TRBV7-2 and TRBJ1-2, with 7 bases lining up with TRBD1. This CDR3 is built from 14 residues. Per the germline V gene, CDR1 is SGHTA and CDR2 is FQGNSA. Losses at the gene ends were 5 bases for V and 8 bases for J; bases not matched to a gene: 11. The CDR3, as DNA: TGTGCCAGCAGCCGAGGGGGCCCCCTGAAAGGCTACACCTTC. Protein product: CASSRGGPLKGYTF.

The CDR3 spells CASSLGQGSAYEQYF. CDR3 DNA sequence: TGCGCCAGCAGCTTGGGACAGGGTTCGGCCTACGAGCAGTACTTC. The chain uses TRBV5-1 and TRBJ2-7; 7 bases match TRBD1. The CDR3 spans 15 residues. Germline values: CDR1 SGHRS, CDR2 YFSETQ. The trim removed 0 bases at V and 2 bases at J, leaving 5 bases unmatched.

V is TRBV28 and J is TRBJ1-1, with D maybe TRBD1 (5 bases). The CDR3 extends over 18 amino acids. V was trimmed by 6 bases and J by 4 bases, leaving 27 bases between them. The germline CDR1 and CDR2 sequences are MDHEN and SYDVKM. DNA of the CDR3: TGTGCCAGCAGATTAGGGGTTTTTGGAGGGGCTCGGGGCACTGAAGCTTTCTTT. This translates into CASRLGVFGGARGTEAFF.

V usage is TRBV7-9 and J usage is TRBJ2-5, with D perhaps TRBD1 (7 bases). From germline, CDR1 is SEHNR and CDR2 FQNEAQ (reference sequence). The CDR3 covers 14 residues. The V end was cut by 3 bases, the J end by 5 bases, with 13 bases between. This CDR3 reads CASSLQGGEETQYF. CDR3 coding DNA: TGTGCCAGCAGCTTGCAGGGGGGTGAGGAGACCCAGTACTTC.

In this sample, this clone turned up a few times. Other DNA sequences in the same sample also yield this CDR3. The chain has TRBV28 and TRBJ1-1; D is unclear. The V end was cut by 1 base, the J end by 2 bases, with 2 bases between. Germline V gene sequence: CDR1 MDHEN, CDR2 SYDVKM. The CDR3 runs 12 residues. CDR3 nucleotides: TGTGCCAGCAGTTTATCAAACACTGAAGCTTTCTTT. Protein: CASSLSNTEAFF. Together with reference TRBV28 and TRBJ1-1, the CDR3 gives the full variable domain: DVKVTQSSRYLVKRTGEKVFLECVQDMDHENMFWYRQDPGLGLRLIYFSYDVKMKEKGDIPEGYSVSREKKERFSLILESASTNQTSMYLCASSLSNTEAFFGQGTRLTVV.